This TCR beta chain was retrieved from a study of T cells in Graves' hyperthyroidism and ophthalmopathy. General study findings and limits: In validation, the model predicted ophthalmopathy. These predictions came a median around 5.9 months before onset.

This clonotype was detected ten times or more. Its specificity is unknown. Together with thyroid ultrasound, orbital computed tomography, serum thyroxine and TRAb, clinical symptoms were used for diagnoses. Amplified TCR beta CDR3 regions derived from RNA transcripts. The TCR CDR3 first-round RT-PCR relied on the HTBI primer set. TCRdb re-derived calls from the multiplex PCR reads in MiXCR, one entry per CDR3 protein. Here the sample spans 500,000 to 650,000 distinct CDR3 sequences, 40% to 50% being singletons. Germline V gene lookup returns CDR1 ENHRY and CDR2 SYGVKD. The CDR3 is 14 residues long. Between the trimmed V and J ends, which lost 5 bases and 2 bases, there was a span of 12 bases.

The sample was peripheral blood or thyroid tissue (not recorded which). The receptor was isolated from an adult woman with Graves' disease, either hyperthyroidism or ophthalmopathy (not recorded which). The rearrangement links TRBV10-3 to TRBJ2-5; D call uncertain. The CDR3 region is CAISPQEKQETQYF. For the CDR3, the DNA is TGTGCCATCAGTCCGCAGGAGAAACAAGAGACCCAGTACTTC.